The 30 T cell receptor beta chains in this list originate from one sample, sequenced in a study of T cell repertoires in cytomegalovirus infection. No antigen is known for these receptors. TCRdb fed the reads into MiXCR, producing one record per CDR3 protein. This sample yields about a million distinct CDR3 sequences, of which approximately 32% are seen a single time; 13% belongs to the top ten. This specimen was cultured CD8+ T cells from PBMCs, taken from culture after CMV antigen stimulation. Receptor source: a human donor in good health (CMV status not recorded). Some clones in this sample may be carry-over from other donors' samples.

This chain links TRBV7-6 with TRBJ2-5; possibly TRBD2 for D (5 bases). Trimming took 1 base from V and 7 from J, leaving 16 bases between them. CDR3 length: 15 residues. Germline V gene sequence: CDR1 SGHVS, CDR2 FNYEAQ. CDR3 in amino acids: CASSLVAGPAGTQYF. The CDR3 coding sequence is TGTGCCAGCAGCTTAGTGGCGGGTCCGGCCGGGACCCAGTACTTC.

On this clonotype: The CDR3 does not end in the conserved phenylalanine or tryptophan, so this is likely a read error. The chain couples TRBV29-1 to TRBJ2-1, with TRBD1 as a possible D gene (6 bases). CDR1 SQVTM and CDR2 ANQGSEA come from the germline V gene. CDR3 length: 14 amino acids. The V end lost 7 bases, the J end lost 3 bases, and 16 bases lay between the germline ends. CDR3 region: CSARGQQGYNEQFS. Written as DNA, the CDR3 is TGCAGCGCCCGCGGACAGCAAGGCTACAATGAGCAGTTCTCC.

There are a few counts of this clonotype. The chain joins TRBV15 to TRBJ2-7; the match to TRBD1 covers 9 bases. Germline values: CDR1 LNHNV, CDR2 YYDKDF (reference sequence). The CDR3 contains 14 residues. V shed 2 bases, J shed 3 bases, and the junction held 2 bases outside the gene matches. The CDR3 DNA reads TGTGCCACCAGCAGACGGGACAGGGTCTACGAGCAGTACGTC. The encoded protein is CATSRRDRVYEQYV.

This clonotype was recorded at least ten times. This chain joins TRBV7-9 and TRBJ2-1; 8 bases match TRBD1. This CDR3 has 15 residues. CDR1 and CDR2 from the germline V gene are SEHNR and FQNEAQ (reference sequence). The ends lost 5 bases at V and 5 bases at J; junction bases unmatched: 8. In nucleotides, the CDR3 is TGTGCCAGCAGCCATCCGGGACAGGTCAACAATGAGCAGTTCTTC. This sequence encodes CASSHPGQVNNEQFF.

V gene TRBV9 combines with J gene TRBJ2-1; a weak D match, TRBD1 (6 bases). Germline CDR1 and CDR2: SGDLS and YYNGEE. The CDR3 runs to 16 residues. V shed 0 bases and J shed 9 bases, with 19 bases lying between them. The CDR3 DNA is TGTGCCAGCAGCGTAGCGGGAAAGACAGGCAAACCTGAGCAGTTCTTC. Encoded protein: CASSVAGKTGKPEQFF.

The rearrangement uses TRBV19 and TRBJ1-1; tentatively, D is TRBD1 (6 bases). CDR3 size: 15 residues. The V end was cut by 3 bases, the J end by 5 bases, with 16 bases between. Per the germline V gene, CDR1 is LNHDA and CDR2 is SQIVND (reference sequence). The CDR3 nucleotides read TGTGCCAGTAGTATCCCACAGGGTTGGGGAACTGAAGCTTTCTTT. Translation: CASSIPQGWGTEAFF.

This clonotype turned up a few times. The chain combines TRBV12-3 or TRBV12-4 with TRBJ2-3; 9 bases agree with TRBD1. The V gene end was trimmed by 4 bases and the J gene end by 6 bases; junction bases not matched to a gene: 17. The CDR3 runs 18 residues. Here the CDR3 DNA reads TGTGCCAGCAGTTCCCCTAGCTTTGACAGGGGGATGGGGGATACGCAGTATTTT. Its translation: CASSSPSFDRGMGDTQYF.

The chain couples TRBV3-1 to TRBJ1-1; 10 nucleotides match TRBD1. V lost 2 bases to trimming and J lost 5 bases; unmatched junction nucleotides: 8. The CDR3 covers 16 residues. In germline, CDR1 is LGHDT, CDR2 YNNKEL (reference sequence). The CDR3 DNA sequence: TGTGCCAGCAGCCAATGGCTGGGACAGGGGAAGACTGAAGCTTTCTTT. Translated, it gives CASSQWLGQGKTEAFF. The full variable domain, rest sourced from reference TRBV3-1 and TRBJ1-1, is DTAVSQTPKYLVTQMGNDKSIKCEQNLGHDTMYWYKQDSKKFLKIMFSYNNKELIINETVPNRFSPKSPDKAHLNLHINSLELGDSAVYFCASSQWLGQGKTEAFFGQGTRLTVV.

This clonotype has a handful of counts. This chain connects TRBV7-8 to TRBJ1-2; D is unclear. Per the germline V gene, CDR1 is SGHVS and CDR2 is FQNEAQ. CDR3 length equals 14 residues. Trimming took off 8 bases at V and 8 bases at J, with 21 bases between the two ends. In nucleotides, the CDR3 is TGTGCCAGCGGGTTACGAGGGAAGGAATGGGGCTACACCTTC. It codes for CASGLRGKEWGYTF.

J is TRBJ1-2 and V is TRBV6-2 or TRBV6-3; 7 positions match TRBD1. CDR3 length: 16 amino acids. V shed 2 bases, J shed 5 bases, and the junction held 11 bases outside the gene matches. CDR1 MNHEY and CDR2 SVGEGT come from the germline V gene. Here the CDR3 DNA reads TGTGCCAGCAGTTACGTGACAGGGCATGAGAAATATGGCTACACCTTC. Translated, it gives CASSYVTGHEKYGYTF.

The chain links TRBV6-6 to TRBJ1-1, with D possibly being TRBD1 (6 bases). The CDR3 has 16 residues. Germline lookup yields CDR1 MNHNY and CDR2 SVGAGI (reference sequence). V lost 6 bases to trimming and J lost 2 bases, with 19 bases between them. Here the CDR3 reads CASSLGQSYLNTEAFF. The CDR3 DNA is TGTGCCAGCAGCTTAGGACAGTCGTACCTCAACACTGAAGCTTTCTTT.

In this sample, this clonotype turned up a few times. The chain couples TRBV19 to TRBJ2-5; unclear D gene. Germline CDR1 reads LNHDA; CDR2 reads SQIVND (reference sequence). V was cut by 7 bases and J by 0 bases, with 12 bases left in between. The CDR3 has 14 residues. CDR3 bases: TGTGCCAGTAAGATTGGCCCCAACCAAGAGACCCAGTACTTC. This sequence encodes CASKIGPNQETQYF.

The table lists this clonotype with many counts. The genes are TRBV20-1 and TRBJ2-5; no definite D call. V lost 4 bases, J lost 7 bases, and 13 bases lay in between. Germline loops: CDR1 DFQATT, CDR2 SNEGSKA (reference sequence). This CDR3 contains 12 residues. CDR3 DNA sequence: TGCAGTGCTATCGTGCCCTGGGGGACCCAGTACTTC. Translating it yields CSAIVPWGTQYF.

A word on this clonotype: Germline is not matched at one junction end, which may reflect a read error. J is TRBJ2-1 and V is TRBV20-1; D not resolved. The V gene's germline CDR1 is DFQATT and CDR2 SNEGSKA (reference sequence). The CDR3 is made up of 16 amino acids. Written as DNA, the CDR3 is TGCAGTGCTAGAGATTCTTTAGCCCTCAACTACAATGAACAGTTCTTC. Translating it yields CSARDSLALNYNEQFF.

This clonotype was observed a few times. The J gene is TRBJ2-7, the V gene TRBV6-6; 7 nucleotides match TRBD2. Germline V gives CDR1 MNHNY, CDR2 SVGAGI (reference sequence). This CDR3 has 14 residues. Losses at the gene ends were 0 bases for V and 4 bases for J; bases not matched to a gene: 3. CDR3 sequence reads: CASSYSAGVYEQYF. The CDR3 region has the DNA TGTGCCAGCAGTTACTCGGCGGGGGTATACGAGCAGTACTTC.

This rearrangement joins TRBV29-1 to TRBJ2-3, with 11 bases aligning to TRBD1. Germline V CDR1 and CDR2: SQVTM, ANQGSEA. Trimming at V came to 7 bases and at J to 2 bases, leaving 8 bases not matched to a gene. The CDR3 length is 15 residues. The CDR3 reads CSADGQGAVTDTQYF. The CDR3 DNA follows: TGCAGCGCCGACGGACAGGGGGCTGTCACAGATACGCAGTATTTT.

This clonotype was counted at least ten times. V is TRBV7-2 and J is TRBJ2-7, with D possibly matching TRBD1 (5 bases). V shed 3 bases and J shed 2 bases, with 11 bases lying between them. This CDR3 region has 14 residues. CDR1 and CDR2 (germline): SGHTA, FQGNSA. DNA for the CDR3: TGTGCCAGCAGCTTTTTTGCAGGGACCTACGAGCAGTACGTC. This sequence encodes CASSFFAGTYEQYV.

The chain recombines TRBV6-5 with TRBJ1-4, with D perhaps matching TRBD1 (6 bases). Trimming removed 6 bases at V and 10 bases at J, with 15 bases between. This CDR3 has 13 amino acids. Per germline, CDR1 MNHEY and CDR2 SVGAGI. The CDR3 loop reads CASRALQGGKLFF. In nucleotides, the CDR3 is TGTGCCAGCAGAGCCCTACAGGGTGGAAAACTGTTTTTT.

The V gene is TRBV5-5, the J gene TRBJ2-5, with D possibly matching TRBD2 (5 bases). The V gene's germline CDR1 is SGHKS and CDR2 YYEKEE (reference sequence). V dropped 0 bases and J dropped 1 base, with 10 bases sitting between them. The CDR3 contains 15 residues. CDR3 in DNA: TGTGCCAGCAGCTTGGTGAGGGAGATCCAAGAGACCCAGTACTTC. Protein: CASSLVREIQETQYF.

The chain couples TRBV6-1 to TRBJ1-3, with a weak D call TRBD1 (5 bases). The CDR3 is 17 amino acids. V lost 1 base and J 0 bases, leaving 13 bases between the germline ends. CDR1 MNHNS and CDR2 SASEGT come from the germline V gene. CDR3 amino acids: CASSEGEPGSSGNTIYF. In DNA, the CDR3 is TGTGCCAGCAGTGAAGGAGAACCAGGGAGCTCTGGAAACACCATATATTTT.

The DNA for the CDR3 is TGTGCCAGCAGCCCGCCGGGATCTTCATATACGCAGTATTTT. This codes for CASSPPGSSYTQYF. V usage is TRBV7-6 and J usage is TRBJ2-3, with D maybe TRBD2 (5 bases). There are 14 residues in the CDR3. V lost 5 bases and J 7 bases, leaving 16 bases between the germline ends. Germline V gives CDR1 SGHVS, CDR2 FNYEAQ.

The chain couples TRBV27 to TRBJ2-1; TRBD2 might be the D (6 bases). V lost 3 bases, J lost 5 bases, and 11 bases lay in between. Germline V CDR1 and CDR2: MNHEY, SMNVEV (reference sequence). This CDR3 comprises 14 residues. CDR3 nucleotides: TGTGCCAGCAGTTTTGGGGTAGCGGACAATGAGCAGTTCTTC. Protein: CASSFGVADNEQFF.

This clonotype was detected ten times or more. J is TRBJ1-1 and V is TRBV6-2 or TRBV6-3; D might be TRBD1 (5 bases). Per germline, CDR1 MNHEY and CDR2 SVGEGT. Trimming left V 4 bases short and J 0 bases short, with 9 bases between. CDR3 size: 14 residues. CDR3 sequence: CASSLQDLNTEAFF. In DNA form, the CDR3 reads TGTGCCAGCAGTTTACAGGATTTGAACACTGAAGCTTTCTTT.

Ten or more counts support this clonotype. V gene TRBV7-2 combines with J gene TRBJ2-7; 10 bases map to TRBD2. Germline V gene lookup returns CDR1 SGHTA and CDR2 FQGNSA. The CDR3 is 15 amino acids. V was pared by 3 bases and J by 3 bases, with 5 bases of the junction left unmatched. DNA for the CDR3: TGTGCCAGCAGCTTCCGGCTAGCGGGGGACTACGAGCAGTACTTC. This sequence encodes CASSFRLAGDYEQYF. The entire variable domain, with the rest obtained from reference TRBV7-2 and TRBJ2-7, is as follows: GAGVSQSPSNKVTEKGKDVELRCDPISGHTALYWYRQSLGQGLEFLIYFQGNSAPDKSGLPSDRFSAERTGGSVSTLTIQRTQQEDSAVYLCASSFRLAGDYEQYFGPGTRLTVT.

This clonotype was seen more than once but under ten times. V gene TRBV20-1 combines with J gene TRBJ1-1; D unclear. The CDR3 totals 15 residues. CDR1 and CDR2 (germline): DFQATT, SNEGSKA (reference sequence). V was trimmed by 6 bases and J by 2 bases, leaving 19 bases between them. CDR3 loop: CSASPARKPNTEAFF. CDR3 coding DNA: TGCAGTGCGAGCCCCGCCAGGAAACCTAACACTGAAGCTTTCTTT.

This chain connects TRBV7-9 to TRBJ2-1; no clear D. From germline, CDR1 is SEHNR and CDR2 FQNEAQ (reference sequence). Trimming removed 1 base from V and 4 bases from J, with 14 bases in between. The CDR3 consists of 16 residues. CDR3 nucleotides: TGTGCCAGCAGCTTAGAAAGTTTGGCCGGATACAATGAGCAGTTCTTC. Translated: CASSLESLAGYNEQFF.

The gene calls are TRBV20-1 and TRBJ1-5; 10 bases are a match to TRBD1. V was pared by 6 bases and J by 5 bases, with 13 bases of the junction left unmatched. The CDR3 spans 16 residues. Germline CDR1 reads DFQATT; CDR2 reads SNEGSKA (reference sequence). The CDR3 bases are TGCAGTGCCCATTTTTGGGACAGGGGCCCTTATCAGCCCCAGCATTTT. Amino acid sequence: CSAHFWDRGPYQPQHF.

The chain combines TRBV7-6 with TRBJ2-3, with 12 bases lining up with TRBD1. The CDR3 has 15 residues. With V trimmed by 6 bases and J by 4 bases, 5 bases remained unmatched. Germline assignment: CDR1 SGHVS and CDR2 FNYEAQ. The CDR3 DNA is TGTGCCAGCAGTGGGGACAGGGGGCATGCAGATACGCAGTATTTT. Its translation is CASSGDRGHADTQYF. The full variable domain, rest sourced from reference TRBV7-6 and TRBJ2-3, is GAGVSQSPRYKVTKRGQDVALRCDPISGHVSLYWYRQALGQGPEFLTYFNYEAQQDKSGLPNDRFSAERPEGSISTLTIQRTEQRDSAMYRCASSGDRGHADTQYFGPGTRLTVL.

In nucleotides, the CDR3 is TGTGCCACCGGACAGGGGTCCTACAATGAGCAGTTCTTC. Its translation is CATGQGSYNEQFF. The chain combines TRBV15 with TRBJ2-1, with 9 positions matching TRBD1. The germline V gene encodes CDR1 LNHNV and CDR2 YYDKDF (reference sequence). Germline trimming cut 8 bases from V and 1 base from J; bases unmatched to any gene: 0. This CDR3 spans 13 amino acids.

This clonotype was found a few times. This chain joins TRBV14 and TRBJ2-1; D tentatively fits TRBD1 or TRBD2 (5 bases each). The germline CDR1 and CDR2 sequences are SGHDN and FVKESK. Deletions cut 4 bases from V and 6 bases from J, with 10 bases between. This CDR3 has 13 residues. The CDR3 nucleotides are TGTGCCAGCAGCCGCCGTGGGACCAATGAGCAGTTCTTC. Translated, it gives CASSRRGTNEQFF.